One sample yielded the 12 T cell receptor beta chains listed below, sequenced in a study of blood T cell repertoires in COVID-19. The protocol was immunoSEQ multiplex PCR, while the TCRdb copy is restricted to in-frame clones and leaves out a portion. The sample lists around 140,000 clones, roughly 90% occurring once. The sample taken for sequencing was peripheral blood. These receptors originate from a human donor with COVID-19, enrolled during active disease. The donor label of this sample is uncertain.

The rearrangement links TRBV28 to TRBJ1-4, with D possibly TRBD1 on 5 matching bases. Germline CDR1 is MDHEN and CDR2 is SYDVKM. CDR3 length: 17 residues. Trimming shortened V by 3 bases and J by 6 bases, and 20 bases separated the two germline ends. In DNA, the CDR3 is TGTGCCAGCAGTTTCAGTGAGGGACGCGGGGGGTATGAAAAACTGTTTTTT. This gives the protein CASSFSEGRGGYEKLFF. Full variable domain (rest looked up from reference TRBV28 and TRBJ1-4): DVKVTQSSRYLVKRTGEKVFLECVQDMDHENMFWYRQDPGLGLRLIYFSYDVKMKEKGDIPEGYSVSREKKERFSLILESASTNQTSMYLCASSFSEGRGGYEKLFFGSGTQLSVL.

CDR3 in amino acids: CASSEQDGLLPYEQYF. DNA of the CDR3: TGTGCCAGCAGTGAACAGGACGGCTTACTCCCCTACGAGCAGTACTTC. The chain carries TRBV27 and TRBJ2-7; a possible D gene is TRBD1 (5 bases). This CDR3 has 16 residues. V lost 5 bases and J 2 bases, leaving 19 bases between the germline ends. Per the germline V gene, CDR1 is MNHEY and CDR2 is SMNVEV (reference sequence).

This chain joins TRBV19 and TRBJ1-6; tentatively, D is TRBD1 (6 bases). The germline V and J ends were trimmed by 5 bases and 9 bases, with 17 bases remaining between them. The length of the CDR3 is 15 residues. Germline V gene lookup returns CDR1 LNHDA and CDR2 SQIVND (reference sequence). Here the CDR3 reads CASSARGGRGSPLHF. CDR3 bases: TGTGCCAGTAGTGCCCGAGGGGGTCGGGGTTCACCCCTCCACTTT.

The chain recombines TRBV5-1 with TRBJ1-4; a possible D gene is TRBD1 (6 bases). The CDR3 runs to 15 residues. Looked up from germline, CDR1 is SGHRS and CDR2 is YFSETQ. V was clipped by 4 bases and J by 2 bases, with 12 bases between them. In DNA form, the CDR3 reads TGCGCCAGCAGCCAGCAAGGACAGACTAATGAAAAACTGTTTTTT. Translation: CASSQQGQTNEKLFF. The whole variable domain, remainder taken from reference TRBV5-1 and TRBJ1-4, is KAGVTQTPRYLIKTRGQQVTLSCSPISGHRSVSWYQQTPGQGLQFLFEYFSETQRNKGNFPGRFSGRQFSNSRSEMNVSTLELGDSALYLCASSQQGQTNEKLFFGSGTQLSVL.

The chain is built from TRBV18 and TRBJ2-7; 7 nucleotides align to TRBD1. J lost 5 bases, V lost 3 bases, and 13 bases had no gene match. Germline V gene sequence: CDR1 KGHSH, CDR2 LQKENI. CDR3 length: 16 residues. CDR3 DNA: TGTGCCAGCTCACCTTCCCCACAGGGGTCCTCTGACGAGCAGTACTTC. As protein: CASSPSPQGSSDEQYF.

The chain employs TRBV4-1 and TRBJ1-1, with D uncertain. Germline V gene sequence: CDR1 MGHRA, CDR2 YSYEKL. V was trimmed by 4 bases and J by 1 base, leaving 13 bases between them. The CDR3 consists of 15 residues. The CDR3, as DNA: TGCGCCAGCAGCCTCTCCGGGAGGGCGAACACTGAAGCTTTCTTT. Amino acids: CASSLSGRANTEAFF.

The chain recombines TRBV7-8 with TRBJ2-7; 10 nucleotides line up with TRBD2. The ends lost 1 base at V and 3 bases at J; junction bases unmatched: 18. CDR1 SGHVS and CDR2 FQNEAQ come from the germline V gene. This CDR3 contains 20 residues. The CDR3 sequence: CASSLGWVTSGSPFIYEQYF. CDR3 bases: TGTGCCAGCAGCTTAGGCTGGGTGACTAGCGGGTCCCCCTTCATCTACGAGCAGTACTTC.

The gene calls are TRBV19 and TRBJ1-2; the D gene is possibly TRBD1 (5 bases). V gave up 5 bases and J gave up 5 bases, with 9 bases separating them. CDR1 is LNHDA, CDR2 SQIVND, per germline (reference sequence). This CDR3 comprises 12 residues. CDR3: CASSPQEYGYTF. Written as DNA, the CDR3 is TGTGCCAGTAGTCCACAGGAATATGGCTACACCTTC. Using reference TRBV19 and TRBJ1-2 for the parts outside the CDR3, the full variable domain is DGGITQSPKYLFRKEGQNVTLSCEQNLNHDAMYWYRQDPGQGLRLIYYSQIVNDFQKGDIAEGYSVSREKKESFPLTVTSAQKNPTAFYLCASSPQEYGYTFGSGTRLTVV.

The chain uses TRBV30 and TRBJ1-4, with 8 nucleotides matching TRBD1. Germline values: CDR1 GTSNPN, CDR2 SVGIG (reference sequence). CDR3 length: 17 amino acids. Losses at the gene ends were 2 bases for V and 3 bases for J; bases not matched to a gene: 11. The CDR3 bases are TGTGCCTGGAGTACCCCAGGCCCGACAGGGGCTAATGAAAAACTGTTTTTT. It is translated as CAWSTPGPTGANEKLFF.

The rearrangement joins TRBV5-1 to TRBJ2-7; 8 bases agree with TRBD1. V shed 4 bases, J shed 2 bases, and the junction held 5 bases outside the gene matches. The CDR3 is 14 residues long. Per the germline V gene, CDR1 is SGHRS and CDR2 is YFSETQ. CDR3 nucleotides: TGCGCCAGCAGCAAGGACAGGGTTACCTACGAGCAGTACTTC. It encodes CASSKDRVTYEQYF. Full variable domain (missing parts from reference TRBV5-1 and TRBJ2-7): KAGVTQTPRYLIKTRGQQVTLSCSPISGHRSVSWYQQTPGQGLQFLFEYFSETQRNKGNFPGRFSGRQFSNSRSEMNVSTLELGDSALYLCASSKDRVTYEQYFGPGTRLTVT.

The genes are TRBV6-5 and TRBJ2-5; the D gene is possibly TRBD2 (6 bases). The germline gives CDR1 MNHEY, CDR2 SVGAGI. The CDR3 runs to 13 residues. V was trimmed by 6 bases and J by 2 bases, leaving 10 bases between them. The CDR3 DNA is TGTGCCAGCAGGGTAGCGGCTCAAGAGACCCAGTACTTC. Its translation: CASRVAAQETQYF.

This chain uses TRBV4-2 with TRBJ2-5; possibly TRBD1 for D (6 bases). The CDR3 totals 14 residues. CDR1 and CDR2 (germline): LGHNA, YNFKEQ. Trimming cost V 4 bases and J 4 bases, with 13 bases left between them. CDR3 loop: CASSPGEGVETQYF. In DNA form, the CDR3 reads TGTGCCAGCAGCCCAGGCGAGGGGGTAGAGACCCAGTACTTC.